Included here is one T cell receptor (beta chain) sequence, with context. This CDR3 region has 14 residues. The ends were cut back, 5 bases at V and 4 bases at J, with 14 bases in the middle. CDR1 MNHNY and CDR2 SVGAGI come from the germline V gene (reference sequence). These data belong to a study of blood T cell repertoires in COVID-19. Authors' processing steps: Reference gene primer amplification gave nucleated cell count estimates. The method was immunoSEQ multiplex PCR; TCRdb's version includes in-frame clones alone and lacks a portion of them. The DNA was the basis for D and trimming; V, J and clone size are from that table. In the table there are hundreds of thousands of clones, roughly 85% of which are singletons. Across about two dozen US areas, participants ranged in age from about 18 to 90 years. Participants' reported clinical history set cohort assignment.

Sequenced: PBMCs or T cells enriched from blood (not recorded which). The TCR originated in a woman between 50 and 59 years old with acute COVID-19. V is TRBV6-6 and J is TRBJ1-2; TRBD1 might be the D (5 bases). Here the CDR3 DNA reads TGTGCCAGCAGTCGGGACGGGAAAAGCTATGGCTACACCTTC. Translating it yields CASSRDGKSYGYTF.